The clone carrying this TCR beta chain occurred once. The data were taken from a study of shared T cell receptors in the human thymus. Measured with immunoSEQ multiplex PCR; TCRdb has only the in-frame clones, and not every one. The sample lists roughly 660,000 clones; around 89% were seen once. Between the trimmed V and J ends, which lost 0 bases and 3 bases, there was a span of 15 bases. Germline-derived CDR1 and CDR2 are SGHDN and FVKESK. CDR3 size: 16 residues. These data were likewise used in another study, on human thymus T cells. According to that study: The people who donated were healthy Finnish babies having corrective surgery for congenital heart defects. Biased V and J segment usage appeared in thymus and peripheral blood.

Sequencing was carried out using thymocytes. The TCR originated in a boy in the first two years of life with a congenital heart defect. The V call is TRBV14, the J call TRBJ2-7; D gene uncertain. The CDR3 sequence is CASSQETSSAHYEQYF. In DNA, the CDR3 is TGTGCCAGCAGCCAAGAGACCAGCAGCGCTCACTACGAGCAGTACTTC.